The rows below give T cell receptor beta chains drawn from one sample of a study of naive and memory T cell subsets. MiXCR, run by TCRdb on the UMI-ligation and nested PCR reads, gives a single entry per CDR3 protein. The sample records over 110,000 distinct CDR3 sequences, 15% to 25% being singletons. The sequenced sample consisted of naive CD8+ T cells from blood. These receptors all come from a human donor in good health. The CDR3 runs from the conserved cysteine through the conserved F or W. A D gene is named only where the DNA matches it firmly. Only part of the rows carry a size: once, few, many, or a class if the clone is expanded.

j_gene | d_gene | abundance | v_gene | CDR3nt | CDR3aa
TRBJ2-6 | TRBD1 | many | TRBV4-3 | TGCGCCAGCAGCCAAGATCGGGGGACAGGGGTCTTCTCTGGGGCCAACGTCCTGACTTTC | CASSQDRGTGVFSGANVLTF
TRBJ1-2 | TRBD1 | few | TRBV12-3/TRBV12-4 | TGTGCCAGCAGTCACAGGGGCGGGGGCTACACCTTC | CASSHRGGGYTF
TRBJ2-1 | TRBD2 | few | TRBV28 | TGTGCCAGCAGTGCGGGACTACCCTTAGAGAATGAGCAGTTCTTC | CASSAGLPLENEQFF
TRBJ2-3 | . | . | TRBV12-3/TRBV12-4 | TGTGCCAGCACCGCGGCCGGGGCGGGTACGCAGTATTTT | CASTAAGAGTQYF
TRBJ2-1 | . | . | TRBV29-1 | TGCAGCGTTGAAGATCCCCACACGAAGCCCTACAATGAGCAGTTCTTC | CSVEDPHTKPYNEQFF
TRBJ2-7 | . | . | TRBV27 | TGTGCCAGCAGTTTTGACTCCTCCTACGAGCAGTACTTC | CASSFDSSYEQYF
TRBJ2-7 | TRBD1 | few | TRBV2 | TGTGCCAGCAGTCCAGGACAGGGGACAGAGCAGTACTTC | CASSPGQGTEQYF
TRBJ2-7 | . | few | TRBV21-1 | TGTGCCAGCAGGATCCTAGGCCGATTCTACGAGCAGTACTTC | CASRILGRFYEQYF
TRBJ2-7 | TRBD2 | few | TRBV3-1 | TGTGCCAGCAGCCCCGGACTAGCGTTCTACGAGCAGTACTTC | CASSPGLAFYEQYF
TRBJ2-7 | TRBD2 | . | TRBV28 | TGTACCAGCAGTTTAGTGAGGGAGGGCTACGAGCAGTACTTC | CTSSLVREGYEQYF
TRBJ1-3 | . | . | TRBV7-6 | TGTGCCAGCAGCTCCCACGCTGGGTCTGGAAACACCATATATTTT | CASSSHAGSGNTIYF
TRBJ2-1 | . | few | TRBV6-5 | TGTGCCAGCAGTTCCTGGACGGGTAGCTCCTACAATGAGCAGTTCTTC | CASSSWTGSSYNEQFF
TRBJ1-1 | TRBD1 | few | TRBV7-9 | TGTGCCAGCAGCCATAGGACAGGGGGCAACACTGAAGCTTTCTTT | CASSHRTGGNTEAFF
TRBJ2-3 | TRBD2 | . | TRBV15 | TGTGCCACCAGCAGAGCATTTACGGGACTAGGCACAGATACGCAGTATTTT | CATSRAFTGLGTDTQYF
TRBJ2-1 | . | few | TRBV10-2 | TGCGCCAGCAGTGAAGTCGGATTCCGCTCCTACAATGAGCAGTTCTTC | CASSEVGFRSYNEQFF
TRBJ1-4 | TRBD1 | . | TRBV28 | TGTGCCAGCAGGTCGGGACAGATTAATGAAAAACTGTTTTTT | CASRSGQINEKLFF
TRBJ2-7 | TRBD1 | . | TRBV27 | TGTGCCAGCAGCCCCAGCACAGGGGAGTCATCCTACGAGCAGTACTTC | CASSPSTGESSYEQYF
TRBJ2-3 | . | . | TRBV11-2 | TGTGCCAGCAGCTTAGAACTGGCTAGCAGAGATACGCAGTATTTT | CASSLELASRDTQYF
TRBJ1-2 | TRBD1 | few | TRBV27 | TGTGCCAGCAGTACAGGGGGCAATGGCTACACCTTC | CASSTGGNGYTF
TRBJ1-5 | TRBD1 | few | TRBV12-3/TRBV12-4 | TGTGCCAGCAGTTTTGTTCTGGGACAGGGAAAGGAACAGCCCCAGCATTTT | CASSFVLGQGKEQPQHF
TRBJ1-6 | TRBD1 | . | TRBV27 | TGTGCCAGCAGTTTCCTGGGACAGCCCCTCCACTTT | CASSFLGQPLHF
TRBJ2-1 | . | few | TRBV24-1 | TGTGCCACCAAGGACAGCGATAACAATGAGCAGTTCTTC | CATKDSDNNEQFF
TRBJ1-5 | . | . | TRBV4-1 | TGCGCCAGCAGCCAAGCCCCGGATGGGGGGCAAATTCAGCCCCAGCATTTT | CASSQAPDGGQIQPQHF
TRBJ2-1 | . | few | TRBV6-1 | TGTGCCAGCAGTGAAGGGCCTAGCGACTACAATGAGCAGTTCTTC | CASSEGPSDYNEQFF
TRBJ2-1 | . | few | TRBV12-3/TRBV12-4 | TGTGCCAGCAGTTTAGGTTCCCGGCCGGCGTACAATGAGCAGTTCTTC | CASSLGSRPAYNEQFF
TRBJ1-4 | . | . | TRBV12-3/TRBV12-4 | TGTGCCAGCAGATTCGGGGGTACTAATGAAAAACTGTTTTTT | CASRFGGTNEKLFF
TRBJ2-3 | . | . | TRBV28 | TGTGCCAGCAGTGCCTTGGCAGTTCTTACAGATACGCAGTATTTT | CASSALAVLTDTQYF
TRBJ2-7 | TRBD1 | . | TRBV7-9 | TGTGCCAGCAGCTTAGGGGACAGCGAGCAGTACTTC | CASSLGDSEQYF
TRBJ2-5 | . | few | TRBV12-5 | TGTGCTAGTGGTTTGCCAACCGGAGGGGAAAGGACGTGGACCCAGTACTTC | CASGLPTGGERTWTQYF
TRBJ2-3 | . | . | TRBV23-1 | TGCGCCAGCAGCCAACCCCTCCAAGACGGGACAGATACGCAGTATTTT | CASSQPLQDGTDTQYF
TRBJ2-1 | . | . | TRBV10-3 | TGTGCCATCAGTGAAAGCGACAGGTACTCCTACAATGAGCAGTTCTTC | CAISESDRYSYNEQFF
TRBJ2-1 | TRBD2 | . | TRBV5-4 | TGTGCCAGCAGCATGGGACTAGCGGGAGGAAATGAGCAGTTCTTC | CASSMGLAGGNEQFF
TRBJ1-6 | . | few | TRBV28 | TGTGCCAGCAGTCCCCATAATTCACCCCTCCACTTT | CASSPHNSPLHF
TRBJ2-1 | . | few | TRBV29-1 | TGCAGCGTTGAAAAGCGGAACTACAATGAGCAGTTCTTC | CSVEKRNYNEQFF
TRBJ1-5 | . | . | TRBV27 | TGTGCCAGCAGTCCTCAAAATAGCAATCAGCCCCAGCATTTT | CASSPQNSNQPQHF
TRBJ2-2 | . | few | TRBV4-1 | TGCGCCAGCAGCCAGGGGGGCCGGGAGCTGTTTTTT | CASSQGGRELFF
TRBJ2-1 | . | . | TRBV2 | TGTGCCAGCAGTGAGGGGCGTCCCAGCTTC | CASSEGRPSF
TRBJ1-2 | TRBD1 | few | TRBV30 | TGTGCCTGGACCCAAGGACAGGGGTATCTGTATGGCTACACCTTC | CAWTQGQGYLYGYTF
TRBJ2-1 | . | few | TRBV7-2 | TGTGCCAGCAGCTTATCAGCTAACTACAATGAGCAGTTCTTC | CASSLSANYNEQFF
TRBJ1-2 | . | . | TRBV15 | TGTGCCACCAGCAGAGAGGTTGGGGGGCGAGGCTACACCTTC | CATSREVGGRGYTF
TRBJ1-5 | . | few | TRBV24-1 | TGTGCCACCACCCTGGGGGGCAATCAGCCCCAGCATTTT | CATTLGGNQPQHF
TRBJ2-2 | . | few | TRBV29-1 | TGCACCACGCGAGGCGCGAACACCGGGGAGCTGTTTTTT | CTTRGANTGELFF
TRBJ2-3 | . | . | TRBV7-8 | TGTGCCAGCAGCTTAGGGATCCTAGAAGAAACAGATACGCAGTATTTT | CASSLGILEETDTQYF
TRBJ2-7 | TRBD2 | few | TRBV19 | TGTGCCAGTGCCTTAACTAGCGGGAGTTTCCACGAGCAGTACTTC | CASALTSGSFHEQYF
TRBJ2-3 | . | few | TRBV28 | TGTGCCACCCAAAAGGGGGAGGCGCGCACAGATACGCAGTATTTT | CATQKGEARTDTQYF
TRBJ2-5 | . | few | TRBV7-2 | TGTGCCAGCAGCTTAGGATCGGTCCAAGAGACCCAGTACTTC | CASSLGSVQETQYF
TRBJ2-7 | . | once | TRBV7-2 | TGTGCCAGCAGCTTAGTGGGTAGCGGAAGCTCCTACGAGCAGTACTTC | CASSLVGSGSSYEQYF
TRBJ2-7 | TRBD1 | . | TRBV5-5 | TGTGCCAGCAGCGGGGGACAGGGTAGCGACGAGCAGTACTTC | CASSGGQGSDEQYF
TRBJ1-1 | . | . | TRBV12-2 | TGTGCAAGTCGCGCCAATCCGGGGTGGTGTTCGAACACTGAAGCTTTCTTT | CASRANPGWCSNTEAFF